This T cell receptor beta chain is drawn from a study of prognosis after radiotherapy for stage I lung cancer. Study background: The study enrolled about 13 men and roughly 6 women as patients, aged about 53 to 84 with a median of almost 75 years.

The germline V and J ends were trimmed by 3 bases and 6 bases, with 21 bases remaining between them. CDR3 size: 17 residues. The germline V gene encodes CDR1 LNHDA and CDR2 SQIVND (reference sequence). This clonotype has only one observation. The authors amplified TCR beta CDR3 from genomic DNA using two-round multiplex PCR. During first-round PCR, primers specific to each TRBV and TRBJ gene were used. One entry per CDR3 protein results from TCRdb running MiXCR on the multiplex PCR reads. The sample lists about 12,000 distinct CDR3 sequences, nearly 55% seen once, with roughly 20% in the top ten. This sequence was found in a donor over 45 with non-small cell lung cancer. J is TRBJ1-5 and V is TRBV19; D perhaps matches TRBD1 (5 bases). The specimen comprised PBMCs, sampled before or after stereotactic body radiation therapy (not recorded which). This CDR3 reads CASSMDEGRGVVQPQHF. CDR3 in DNA: TGTGCCAGTAGTATGGATGAGGGGAGAGGTGTGGTTCAGCCCCAGCATTTT.